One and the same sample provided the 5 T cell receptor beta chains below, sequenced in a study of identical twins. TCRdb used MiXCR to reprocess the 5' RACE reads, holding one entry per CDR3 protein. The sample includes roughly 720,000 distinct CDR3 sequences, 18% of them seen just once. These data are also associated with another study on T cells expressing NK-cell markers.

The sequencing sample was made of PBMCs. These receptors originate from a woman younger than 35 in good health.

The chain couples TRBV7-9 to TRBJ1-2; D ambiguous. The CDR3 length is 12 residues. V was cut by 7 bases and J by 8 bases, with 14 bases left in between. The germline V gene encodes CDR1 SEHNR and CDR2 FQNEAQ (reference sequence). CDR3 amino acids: CASTISSGGYTF. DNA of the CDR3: TGTGCCAGCACAATCTCATCTGGAGGCTACACCTTC.

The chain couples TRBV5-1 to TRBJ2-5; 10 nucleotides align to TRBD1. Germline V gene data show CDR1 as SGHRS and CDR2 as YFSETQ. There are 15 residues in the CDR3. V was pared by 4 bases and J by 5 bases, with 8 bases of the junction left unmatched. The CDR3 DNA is TGCGCCAGCAGCCTCGGACAGGGGGGTTTGGAGACCCAGTACTTC. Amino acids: CASSLGQGGLETQYF.

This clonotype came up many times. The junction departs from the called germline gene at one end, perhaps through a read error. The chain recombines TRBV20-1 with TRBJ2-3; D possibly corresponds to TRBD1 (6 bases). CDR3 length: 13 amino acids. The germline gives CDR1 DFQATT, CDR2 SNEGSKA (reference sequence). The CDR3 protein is CLVNPGGTDTQYF. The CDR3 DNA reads TGTTTAGTCAACCCAGGGGGCACAGATACGCAGTATTTT.

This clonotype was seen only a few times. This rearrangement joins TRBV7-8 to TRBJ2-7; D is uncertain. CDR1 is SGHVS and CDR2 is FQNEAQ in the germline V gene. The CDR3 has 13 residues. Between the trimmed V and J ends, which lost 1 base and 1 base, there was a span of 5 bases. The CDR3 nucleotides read TGTGCCAGCAGCTTAGGGATGTCCTACGAGCAGTACTTC. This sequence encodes CASSLGMSYEQYF.

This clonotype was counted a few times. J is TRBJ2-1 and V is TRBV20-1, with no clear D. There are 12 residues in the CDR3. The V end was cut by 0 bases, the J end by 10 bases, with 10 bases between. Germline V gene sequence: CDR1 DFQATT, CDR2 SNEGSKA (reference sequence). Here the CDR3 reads CSARDLSREQFF. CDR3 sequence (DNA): TGCAGTGCTAGAGATCTCTCGCGGGAGCAGTTCTTC.